The present entry profiles one T cell receptor beta chain with its context. Antigen: not known. The sample comes from a study of CD8+ T cells in alopecia areata. Whole-study findings and limits: Especially in alopecia totalis/universalis, lesional scalp showed greater clonality than normal scalp did. It was less clear whether patients shared TCRs than it was in mice, possibly because of HLA.

The sequencing template was cDNA reverse transcribed from extracted RNA. Assay: immunoSEQ multiplex PCR; the TCRdb copy retains only in-frame clones and omits some. Among around 100,000 clones listed, 55% were seen once. Researchers picked out CD4+ and CD8+ T cells from PBMCs by sorting. The CDR3 is made up of 16 amino acids. Trimming shortened V by 4 bases and J by 3 bases, and 19 bases separated the two germline ends. Germline V CDR1 and CDR2: MNHEY, SMNVEV (reference sequence). The specimen sequenced was CD4+ T cells sorted from blood. The chain joins TRBV27 to TRBJ2-7; a weak D match, TRBD1 (6 bases). This sequence originates from a human donor in good health. The CDR3 sequence: CASSSIPGHADYEQYF. The CDR3 nucleotides are TGTGCCAGCAGTTCAATACCGGGACATGCTGACTACGAGCAGTACTTC.